The 16 T cell receptor beta chains given below trace back to one sample, sequenced in a study of CXCR3-negative and CXCR3-positive naive CD8 T cells. The study made its TRB cDNA libraries by 5' RACE, adding UMI labels. TCRdb re-called the 5' RACE reads and shows each CDR3 protein once, DNA omitted. This sample contains 100,000 to 150,000 distinct CDR3 sequences. Specimen: naive CXCR3- CD8+ T cells from blood. Noted subset: CD45RO-CCR7+CD27+CD95- naive CD8+ T cells lacking CXCR3 (TNR3-). The receptors were gathered from a human donor in good health. Some clones in this sample may be carry-over from other donors' samples.

J is TRBJ2-7 and V is TRBV27. The CDR3 spans 12 residues. From germline, CDR1 is MNHEY and CDR2 SMNVEV (reference sequence). The CDR3 loop reads CASSHSTGSEYF.

The chain is built from TRBV6-2 or TRBV6-3 and TRBJ1-5; TCRdb lists TRBD1, though no DNA is available to test this call. The CDR3 consists of 14 residues. Per the germline V gene, CDR1 is MNHEY and CDR2 is SVGEGT. The CDR3 loop is CASSSIQGGQPQHF.

The chain has TRBV7-6 and TRBJ2-2; the D gene TCRdb calls, TRBD2, cannot be checked with no DNA. CDR1 is SGHVS and CDR2 is FNYEAQ in the germline V gene. CDR3 length: 17 amino acids. The chain's CDR3 is CASSPTETSGNTGELFF.

The rearrangement uses TRBV4-3 and TRBJ1-1; without DNA, the TCRdb call of TRBD1 cannot be checked. The CDR3 totals 14 residues. Germline V lookup: CDR1 LGHNA, CDR2 YSLEER. CDR3 in amino acids: CASSRAGENTEAFF.

This CDR3 reads CASSLSSGTSYEQYF. This chain uses TRBV28 with TRBJ2-7. This CDR3 comprises 15 residues. Germline V gene data show CDR1 as MDHEN and CDR2 as SYDVKM. Looking up the rest from reference TRBV28 and TRBJ2-7 gives the full variable domain: DVKVTQSSRYLVKRTGEKVFLECVQDMDHENMFWYRQDPGLGLRLIYFSYDVKMKEKGDIPEGYSVSREKKERFSLILESASTNQTSMYLCASSLSSGTSYEQYFGPGTRLTVT.

The chain combines TRBV29-1 with TRBJ2-3; the TCRdb D gene call, TRBD1, has no DNA to confirm it. Germline V gives CDR1 SQVTM, CDR2 ANQGSEA. This CDR3 is built from 18 residues. The CDR3 spells CSVGGLVTGGTGTDTQYF.

CDR3: CASSWGLAGGPTDTQYF. The rearrangement joins TRBV7-2 to TRBJ2-3; TCRdb's D call, TRBD2, is unchecked because there is no DNA. The CDR3 consists of 17 residues. CDR1 and CDR2 from the germline V gene are SGHTA and FQGNSA.

The chain joins TRBV6-5 to TRBJ2-7; the TRBD2 assignment by TCRdb is unverifiable without DNA. The germline gives CDR1 MNHEY, CDR2 SVGAGI. The CDR3 covers 12 residues. This chain's CDR3 is CASGGSGYEQYF.

The rearrangement joins TRBV11-2 to TRBJ2-7; TCRdb lists TRBD1, though no DNA is available to test this call. CDR3 length equals 14 residues. CDR1 and CDR2 from the germline V gene are SGHAT and FQNNGV. CDR3: CASSRDRVHYEQYF.

The chain links TRBV12-3 or TRBV12-4 to TRBJ2-1. This CDR3 is built from 15 residues. This CDR3 reads CASSFSGLLYNEQFF.

The rearrangement links TRBV12-5 to TRBJ2-2; no DNA is available, so the TRBD1 call from TCRdb remains unchecked. Germline V lookup: CDR1 LGHNT, CDR2 FRNRAP. CDR3 length: 14 residues. CDR3 amino acids: CASGTAGSTGELFF. Full variable domain (outside the CDR3, taken from reference TRBV12-5 and TRBJ2-2): DARVTQTPRHKVTEMGQEVTMRCQPILGHNTVFWYRQTMMQGLELLAYFRNRAPLDDSGMPKDRFSAEMPDATLATLKIQPSEPRDSAVYFCASGTAGSTGELFFGEGSRLTVL.

The chain uses TRBV9 and TRBJ2-5; TCRdb calls TRBD1, which cannot be checked without DNA. The CDR3 runs to 13 residues. CDR1 and CDR2 from the germline V gene are SGDLS and YYNGEE. The CDR3 region is CASSVGGRETQYF.

The chain uses TRBV4-2 and TRBJ1-1; TCRdb lists TRBD1, though no DNA is available to test this call. CDR1 is LGHNA and CDR2 is YNFKEQ in the germline V gene. The CDR3 extends over 15 amino acids. This chain's CDR3 is CASSHNRDGNTEAFF.

The rearrangement links TRBV7-3 to TRBJ2-1; TCRdb's D gene call, TRBD1, goes unchecked for lack of DNA. From germline, CDR1 is SGHTA and CDR2 FQGTGA. The CDR3 loop spans 15 amino acids. The CDR3 here is CASSRGTGERIEQFF.

The chain has TRBV20-1 and TRBJ1-2; no DNA is available, so the TRBD1 call from TCRdb remains unchecked. Per germline, CDR1 DFQATT and CDR2 SNEGSKA (reference sequence). CDR3 length: 16 residues. The CDR3 loop reads CSARGGTGGEDYGYTF.

The chain combines TRBV28 with TRBJ2-3; TCRdb's D call, TRBD1, is unchecked because there is no DNA. CDR3 length equals 13 residues. From germline, CDR1 is MDHEN and CDR2 SYDVKM. CDR3 residues: CASSRPDLGTQYF. The full variable domain, in which reference TRBV28 and TRBJ2-3 provide the parts outside the CDR3, is DVKVTQSSRYLVKRTGEKVFLECVQDMDHENMFWYRQDPGLGLRLIYFSYDVKMKEKGDIPEGYSVSREKKERFSLILESASTNQTSMYLCASSRPDLGTQYFGPGTRLTVL.